Listed below are T cell receptor beta chains from one sample, sequenced in a study of memory CD4+ T cells and cytomegalovirus serostatus. The table came from immunoSEQ multiplex PCR; TCRdb's copy has only in-frame clones and leaves some out. The sample shows tens of thousands of clones, about 79% of them seen only once. What was sequenced was memory CD4+ T cells from blood. These TCRs come from an adult in good health and CMV-seronegative. Each CDR3 is given with its conserved first and last residue. D genes are given only for firm matches. Part of the rows lack a size; the others show once, few, many or a class for expanded clones.

.	TRBV5-6	TRBJ1-2	.	CASSLALYGYTF	TGTGCCAGCAGCTTGGCACTCTATGGCTACACCTTC
.	TRBV15	TRBJ2-1	.	CATSPTTNTYNEQFF	TGTGCCACCAGCCCGACTACCAACACCTACAATGAGCAGTTCTTC
few	TRBV7-9	TRBJ1-1	.	CASSAQGGTEAFF	TGTGCCAGCAGCGCGCAGGGTGGCACTGAAGCTTTCTTT
once	TRBV10-3	TRBJ2-3	TRBD1	CAIRGQGSTDTQYF	TGTGCCATCAGAGGACAGGGTAGCACAGATACGCAGTATTTT
few	TRBV7-3	TRBJ1-5	TRBD1	CASSWTTGDSQHF	TGTGCCAGCAGCTGGACCACAGGGGACTCCCAGCATTTT
.	TRBV18	TRBJ2-1	TRBD2	CASSPPSGQNEQFF	TGTGCCAGCTCGCCCCCTAGCGGGCAGAATGAGCAGTTCTTC
few	TRBV28	TRBJ1-1	.	CATITRGETEAFF	TGTGCCACCATAACCAGGGGTGAAACTGAAGCTTTCTTT
.	TRBV18	TRBJ2-2	.	CASSPSQRTNTGELFF	TGTGCCAGCTCACCAAGCCAGCGAACGAACACCGGGGAGCTGTTTTTT
once	TRBV27	TRBJ1-5	.	CASSPTNSGYSQPQHF	TGTGCCAGCAGTCCCACCAACAGTGGGTACAGTCAGCCCCAGCATTTT
.	TRBV9	TRBJ2-7	.	CASSVGGVNYEQYF	TGTGCCAGCAGCGTAGGTGGGGTCAACTACGAGCAGTACTTC
.	TRBV4-3	TRBJ2-2	.	CASSQRIQVGELFF	TGCGCCAGCAGCCAACGTATCCAGGTCGGGGAGCTGTTTTTT
.	TRBV4-3	TRBJ2-1	TRBD1	CASSQQGAQWDEQFF	TGCGCCAGCAGCCAGCAGGGGGCGCAGTGGGATGAGCAGTTCTTC
.	TRBV12-5	TRBJ1-4	.	CASGLGRSDNEKLFF	TGTGCTAGTGGTTTGGGGAGGTCTGACAATGAAAAACTGTTTTTT
.	TRBV5-1	TRBJ1-3	.	CASSSRQAWNYSGNTIYF	TGCGCCAGCAGCTCCCGACAGGCCTGGAACTACTCTGGAAACACCATATATTTT